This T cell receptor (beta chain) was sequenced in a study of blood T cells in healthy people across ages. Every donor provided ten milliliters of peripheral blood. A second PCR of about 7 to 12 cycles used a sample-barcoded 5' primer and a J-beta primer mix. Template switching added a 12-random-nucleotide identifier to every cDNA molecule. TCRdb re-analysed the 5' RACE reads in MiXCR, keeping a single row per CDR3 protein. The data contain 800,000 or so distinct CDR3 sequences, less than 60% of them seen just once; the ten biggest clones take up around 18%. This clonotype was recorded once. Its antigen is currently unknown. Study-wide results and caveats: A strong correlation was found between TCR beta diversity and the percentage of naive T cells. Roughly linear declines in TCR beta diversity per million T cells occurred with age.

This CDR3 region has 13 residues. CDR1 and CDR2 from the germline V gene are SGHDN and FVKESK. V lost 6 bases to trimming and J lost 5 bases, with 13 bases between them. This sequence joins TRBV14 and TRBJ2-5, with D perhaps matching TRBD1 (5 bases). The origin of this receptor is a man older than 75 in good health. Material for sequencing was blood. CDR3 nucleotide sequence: TGTGCCAGCAGACAGGACCTGTGGGAGACCCAGTACTTC. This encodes CASRQDLWETQYF.